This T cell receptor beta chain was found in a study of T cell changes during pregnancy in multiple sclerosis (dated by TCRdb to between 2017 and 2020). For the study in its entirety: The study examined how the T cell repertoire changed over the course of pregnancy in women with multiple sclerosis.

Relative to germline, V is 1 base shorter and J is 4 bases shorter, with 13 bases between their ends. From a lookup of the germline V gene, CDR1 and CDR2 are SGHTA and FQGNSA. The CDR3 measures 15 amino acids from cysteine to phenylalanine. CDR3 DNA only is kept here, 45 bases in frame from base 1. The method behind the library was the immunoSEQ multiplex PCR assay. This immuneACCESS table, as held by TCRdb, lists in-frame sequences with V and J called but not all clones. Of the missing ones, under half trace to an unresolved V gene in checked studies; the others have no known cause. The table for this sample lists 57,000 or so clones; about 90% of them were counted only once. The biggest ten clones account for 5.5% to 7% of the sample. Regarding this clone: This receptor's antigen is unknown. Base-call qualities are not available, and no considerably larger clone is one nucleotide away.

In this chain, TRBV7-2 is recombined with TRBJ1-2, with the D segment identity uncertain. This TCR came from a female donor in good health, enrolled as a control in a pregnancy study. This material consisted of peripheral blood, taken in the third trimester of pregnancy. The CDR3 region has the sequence CASSLDLGSLYGYTF. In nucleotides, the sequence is TGTGCCAGCAGCTTAGACTTGGGGAGCCTCTATGGCTACACCTTC.